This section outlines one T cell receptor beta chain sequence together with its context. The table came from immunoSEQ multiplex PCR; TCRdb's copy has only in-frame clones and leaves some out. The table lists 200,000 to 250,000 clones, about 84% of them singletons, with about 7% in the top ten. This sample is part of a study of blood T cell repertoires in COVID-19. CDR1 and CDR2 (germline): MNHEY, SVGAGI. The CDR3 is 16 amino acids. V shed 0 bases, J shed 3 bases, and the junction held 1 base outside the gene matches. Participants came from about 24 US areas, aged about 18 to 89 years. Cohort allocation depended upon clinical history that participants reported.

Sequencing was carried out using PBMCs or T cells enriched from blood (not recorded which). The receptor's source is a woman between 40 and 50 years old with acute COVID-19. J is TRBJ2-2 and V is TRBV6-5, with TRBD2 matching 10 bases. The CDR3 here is CASSYSGTSDTGELFF. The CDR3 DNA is TGTGCCAGCAGTTACTCGGGGACTAGCGACACCGGGGAGCTGTTTTTT.